This T cell receptor beta chain is from a study of TIL therapy for anti-PD-1-resistant metastatic lung cancer. Study in general: A few tumors were EGFR-mutant and two were ALK-rearranged.

This clone was seen once. The libraries were made with immunoSEQ v3. Here immunoSEQ multiplex PCR was the method, and the copy in TCRdb shows in-frame clones only, minus some. This table has some 16,000 clones, roughly 70% appearing once. Time point here: pre-treatment sample, taken before nivolumab and TIL therapy. The ends lost 6 bases at V and 0 bases at J; junction bases unmatched: 5. The CDR3 has 15 amino acids. Germline assignment: CDR1 MNHNY and CDR2 SVGAGI (reference sequence). The receptor comes from a person aged 25 to 80 with non-small cell lung cancer. The material sequenced was blood, taken at baseline. The gene calls are TRBV6-6 and TRBJ2-7, with TRBD1 matching 10 bases. In nucleotides, the CDR3 is TGTGCCAGCAGCCCGACAGGGGGCTTCTCCTACGAGCAGTACTTC. Translation gives CASSPTGGFSYEQYF.